The 18 T cell receptor beta chains below were found in one sample sequenced in a study of shared clonotypes between healthy human individuals. Repertoires were generated with immunoSEQ multiplex PCR, while TCRdb's copy carries only in-frame clones and drops some. Found here are millions of clones, 85% to 95% of them singletons; the top ten hold more than 0.95%. Naive CD8 cells were CD45RO-negative, positively selected for CCR7, excluding terminally differentiated effector memory CD45RA+ cells. The material sequenced was naive CD8+ T cells sorted from blood. The receptor set was obtained from a man aged 18 to 35 in good health.

This rearrangement joins TRBV27 to TRBJ2-3; possibly TRBD1 for D (5 bases). The germline CDR1 and CDR2 sequences are MNHEY and SMNVEV (reference sequence). V was cut by 2 bases and J by 1 base, with 19 bases left in between. The CDR3 extends over 18 amino acids. DNA for the CDR3: TGTGCCAGCAGTTTAATCAGGGTTTCTGGGGTTGGCACAGATACGCAGTATTTT. Translation: CASSLIRVSGVGTDTQYF.

The chain uses TRBV10-3 and TRBJ1-2, with D tentatively TRBD1 (6 bases). The CDR3 is made up of 18 amino acids. The germline V gene encodes CDR1 ENHRY and CDR2 SYGVKD. Trimming left V 0 bases short and J 0 bases short, with 17 bases between. CDR3 nucleotides: TGTGCCATCAGTGAGTCGAGCACAGGGTGGGGGTCTAACTATGGCTACACCTTC. Translated: CAISESSTGWGSNYGYTF.

This clone is a singleton in its sample. The chain carries TRBV6-1 and TRBJ2-7, with D hard to call. V gave up 2 bases and J gave up 2 bases, with 4 bases separating them. Germline-derived CDR1 and CDR2 are MNHNS and SASEGT. This CDR3 is 12 amino acids long. The CDR3 loop is CASSEIPYEQYF. CDR3 bases: TGTGCCAGCAGTGAAATCCCCTACGAGCAGTACTTC.

This clone occurred once. The sample contains more than one DNA sequence encoding this CDR3. The rearrangement links TRBV5-1 to TRBJ1-6; tentative D call: TRBD1 (6 bases). The V gene's germline CDR1 is SGHRS and CDR2 YFSETQ. The CDR3 has 14 amino acids. V gave up 0 bases and J gave up 7 bases, with 8 bases separating them. The CDR3 sequence: CASSLGQGNSPLHF. In nucleotides, the CDR3 is TGCGCCAGCAGCTTGGGGCAGGGGAATTCACCCCTCCACTTT.

The gene calls are TRBV27 and TRBJ2-7, with D perhaps matching TRBD1 or TRBD2 (7 bases each). Germline V gene data show CDR1 as MNHEY and CDR2 as SMNVEV (reference sequence). V shed 5 bases and J shed 3 bases, with 20 bases lying between them. The CDR3 length is 16 residues. CDR3 region: CASSASGGEKNYEQYF. CDR3 in DNA: TGTGCCAGCAGTGCGTCAGGGGGGGAAAAGAACTACGAGCAGTACTTC.

The chain combines TRBV4-1 with TRBJ1-2, with unresolved D. The V and J ends lost 0 bases and 4 bases respectively, with 9 bases between them. Germline V CDR1 and CDR2: MGHRA, YSYEKL. This CDR3 is 14 amino acids long. The CDR3 is CASSQDRVVYGYTF. CDR3 bases: TGCGCCAGCAGCCAAGACAGAGTAGTCTATGGCTACACCTTC.

The CDR3: CASSLAARLALTTDTQYF. The CDR3 bases are TGTGCCAGCAGCTTAGCGGCGAGACTAGCCTTAACCACAGATACGCAGTATTTT. The chain recombines TRBV7-2 with TRBJ2-3; TRBD2 matches 7 bases. The ends lost 0 bases at V and 2 bases at J; junction bases unmatched: 11. Germline V gives CDR1 SGHTA, CDR2 FQGNSA. The CDR3 spans 18 residues. Drawing the rest from reference TRBV7-2 and TRBJ2-3, the complete variable domain is GAGVSQSPSNKVTEKGKDVELRCDPISGHTALYWYRQSLGQGLEFLIYFQGNSAPDKSGLPSDRFSAERTGGSVSTLTIQRTQQEDSAVYLCASSLAARLALTTDTQYFGPGTRLTVL.

The genes are TRBV4-1 and TRBJ2-7; D ambiguous. CDR3 length equals 15 residues. V was shortened by 3 bases and J by 3 bases, with 15 bases between the two germline ends. Germline V gene data show CDR1 as MGHRA and CDR2 as YSYEKL. CDR3 residues: CASSHDTKPNYEQYF. The CDR3, as DNA: TGCGCCAGCAGCCATGACACGAAGCCCAACTACGAGCAGTACTTC.

V is TRBV2 and J is TRBJ2-1; D not resolved. CDR1 and CDR2 (germline): SNHLY, FYNNEI. V dropped 11 bases and J dropped 0 bases, with 17 bases sitting between them. The CDR3 has 15 amino acids. The CDR3 DNA is TGTGCCCTCGGTTTTGTTCAGAGCTCCTACAATGAGCAGTTCTTC. Amino acid sequence: CALGFVQSSYNEQFF.

V and J are TRBV5-1 and TRBJ1-2; tentative D call: TRBD1 (5 bases). Germline V gives CDR1 SGHRS, CDR2 YFSETQ. CDR3 length equals 13 residues. V was clipped by 4 bases and J by 4 bases, with 11 bases between them. CDR3 DNA sequence: TGCGCCAGCAGCGACGACAGCGTCTATGGCTACACCTTC. Translation gives CASSDDSVYGYTF.

CDR3 sequence: CASSARDRGGYNEQFF. The CDR3 DNA follows: TGTGCCAGCAGCGCCAGAGACAGGGGAGGCTACAATGAGCAGTTCTTC. V usage is TRBV9 and J usage is TRBJ2-1; the match to TRBD1 covers 8 bases. The CDR3 has 16 amino acids. Germline-derived CDR1 and CDR2 are SGDLS and YYNGEE. After removal of 3 bases from V and 3 bases from J, the junction contained 8 bases not matched to a gene.

The chain is built from TRBV9 and TRBJ2-7; the match to TRBD1 covers 7 bases. CDR3 size: 16 residues. CDR1 and CDR2 from the germline V gene are SGDLS and YYNGEE. With 3 bases clipped from V and 2 bases from J, the junction kept 11 bases outside the gene matches. In DNA form, the CDR3 reads TGTGCCAGCAGCGCTGATACCGGGACAGCCCCCTACGAGCAGTACTTC. Its translation is CASSADTGTAPYEQYF.

The chain combines TRBV7-2 with TRBJ2-7; 9 bases align to TRBD1. CDR1 and CDR2 from the germline V gene are SGHTA and FQGNSA. The CDR3 is 14 amino acids. V shed 4 bases, J shed 4 bases, and the junction held 5 bases outside the gene matches. The CDR3 DNA follows: TGTGCCAGCAGCTCAACAGGGGGCAGGTACGAGCAGTACTTC. It codes for CASSSTGGRYEQYF.

The chain joins TRBV28 to TRBJ2-7; D is possibly TRBD1 or TRBD2 (5 bases each). The V end was cut by 5 bases, the J end by 1 base, with 15 bases between. The CDR3 loop spans 15 amino acids. The V gene's germline CDR1 is MDHEN and CDR2 SYDVKM. In nucleotides, the CDR3 is TGTGCCAGCAGTCCCCGGTTGGGGGAATCCTACGAGCAGTACTTC. Its protein product is CASSPRLGESYEQYF.

The genes are TRBV2 and TRBJ2-3; 7 positions match TRBD2. V shed 4 bases and J 2 bases; nucleotides not matched to a gene: 3. CDR3 length: 14 residues. Germline V gives CDR1 SNHLY, CDR2 FYNNEI. The CDR3 nucleotides read TGTGCCAGCAGTGGCGGGGGAACCACAGATACGCAGTATTTT. Translated, it gives CASSGGGTTDTQYF.

This chain joins TRBV6-5 and TRBJ2-5; D is possibly TRBD1 or TRBD2 (6 bases each). Germline V lookup: CDR1 MNHEY, CDR2 SVGAGI. The V end lost 2 bases, the J end lost 5 bases, and 18 bases lay between the germline ends. This CDR3 comprises 16 residues. The CDR3 sequence: CASSYGHGGSAETQYF. CDR3 DNA sequence: TGTGCCAGCAGTTACGGGCACGGGGGCTCTGCGGAGACCCAGTACTTC.

The chain couples TRBV14 to TRBJ1-2; 8 nucleotides line up with TRBD1. Germline V gene lookup returns CDR1 SGHDN and CDR2 FVKESK. Losses at the gene ends were 0 bases for V and 5 bases for J; bases not matched to a gene: 5. The CDR3 contains 15 residues. CDR3 residues: CASSQEDRGGYGYTF. The CDR3 DNA reads as TGTGCCAGCAGCCAAGAAGACAGGGGTGGGTATGGCTACACCTTC.

The chain uses TRBV5-1 and TRBJ2-7, with D hard to call. Germline V gene sequence: CDR1 SGHRS, CDR2 YFSETQ. Trimming removed 0 bases at V and 3 bases at J, with 13 bases between. This CDR3 has 15 amino acids. The chain's CDR3 is CASSLGGIFDYEQYF. The CDR3 coding sequence is TGCGCCAGCAGCTTGGGAGGCATATTCGACTACGAGCAGTACTTC.